This passage covers 25 T cell receptor beta chains from one sample sequenced in a study of shared clonotypes between healthy human individuals. Assay used: immunoSEQ multiplex PCR; TCRdb lists only in-frame clones, some missing. The table lists 2,500,000 or so clones, 90% to 95% of them singletons. Sequenced sample: naive CD4+ T cells from PBMCs. As to subset: CD45RA+ positively selected. Receptor source: a young man in good health. Some clones in this sample may be carry-over from other donors' samples.

The chain carries TRBV27 and TRBJ2-3; the match to TRBD2 covers 16 bases. This CDR3 contains 18 residues. With 6 bases clipped from V and 0 bases from J, the junction kept 6 bases outside the gene matches. Germline V lookup: CDR1 MNHEY, CDR2 SMNVEV (reference sequence). The CDR3 sequence: CASRLGLAGGLSTDTQYF. CDR3 bases: TGTGCCAGCAGACTGGGACTAGCGGGAGGGTTGAGCACAGATACGCAGTATTTT.

The chain couples TRBV28 to TRBJ2-3; 7 bases are a match to TRBD1. The J segment lost 4 bases and the V segment lost 8 bases, leaving 9 bases of the junction unmatched. Germline V gene lookup returns CDR1 MDHEN and CDR2 SYDVKM. The CDR3 is 14 amino acids. CDR3 sequence (DNA): TGTGCCAGCTCCCCGGGACAGTCTCCAGATACGCAGTATTTT. Its protein is CASSPGQSPDTQYF.

The chain recombines TRBV7-2 with TRBJ1-4, with 10 bases fitting TRBD1. With 5 bases clipped from V and 7 bases from J, the junction kept 10 bases outside the gene matches. CDR3 length equals 16 residues. Germline V CDR1 and CDR2: SGHTA, FQGNSA. In nucleotides, the CDR3 is TGTGCCAGCAGCCATTTCAGGGGGGACAGGGGTGAAAAACTGTTTTTT. This sequence encodes CASSHFRGDRGEKLFF.

The chain joins TRBV27 to TRBJ2-5; no definite D call. The CDR3 runs to 15 residues. Trimming removed 5 bases from V and 5 bases from J, with 18 bases in between. Looked up from germline, CDR1 is MNHEY and CDR2 is SMNVEV (reference sequence). The CDR3 sequence is CASSPTDGSRETQYF. Here the CDR3 DNA reads TGTGCCAGCAGTCCGACGGACGGATCGAGGGAGACCCAGTACTTC.

The chain links TRBV4-1 to TRBJ2-7; 14 nucleotides line up with TRBD2. This CDR3 region has 18 residues. CDR1 and CDR2 (germline): MGHRA, YSYEKL. The trim removed 4 bases at V and 3 bases at J, leaving 11 bases unmatched. Here the CDR3 DNA reads TGCGCCAGCAGCCGAACCGGGACTAGCGGGAGACGGGGCTACGAGCAGTACTTC. Protein: CASSRTGTSGRRGYEQYF.

V is TRBV5-5 and J is TRBJ2-7; 8 bases are a match to TRBD1. V gave up 2 bases and J gave up 3 bases; unmatched junction bases: 7. The CDR3 runs to 15 residues. Germline lookup yields CDR1 SGHKS and CDR2 YYEKEE (reference sequence). The chain's CDR3 is CASSLLDRANYEQYF. In DNA form, the CDR3 reads TGTGCCAGCAGCTTACTGGACAGGGCCAACTACGAGCAGTACTTC.

The V and J genes are TRBV28 and TRBJ2-2; maybe TRBD2 (6 bases). Germline V gene lookup returns CDR1 MDHEN and CDR2 SYDVKM. The CDR3 covers 14 residues. V shed 7 bases and J shed 6 bases, with 15 bases lying between them. The CDR3: CASTTSGGPGELFF. CDR3 nucleotide sequence: TGTGCCAGCACCACATCCGGGGGACCCGGGGAGCTGTTTTTT.

This rearrangement joins TRBV5-1 to TRBJ2-7, with D hard to call. This CDR3 is built from 15 residues. Trimming shortened V by 4 bases and J by 6 bases, and 20 bases separated the two germline ends. Germline assignment: CDR1 SGHRS and CDR2 YFSETQ. CDR3 protein: CASSPTPSLTLEQYF. DNA of the CDR3: TGCGCCAGCAGCCCGACCCCGTCGTTAACTCTCGAGCAGTACTTC.

This chain joins TRBV28 and TRBJ2-1; 13 nucleotides line up with TRBD2. In germline, CDR1 is MDHEN, CDR2 SYDVKM. Trimming took 8 bases from V and 4 from J; bases not matched to a gene: 5. This CDR3 contains 15 residues. The chain's CDR3 is CASRSGLAGYNEQFF. The CDR3 DNA sequence: TGTGCCAGCCGATCGGGACTAGCGGGATACAATGAGCAGTTCTTC.

The chain carries TRBV7-2 and TRBJ2-7; TRBD2 agrees at 11 bases. In germline, CDR1 is SGHTA, CDR2 FQGNSA. Trimming removed 1 base from V and 6 bases from J; junction bases left unmatched: 8. The CDR3 sequence is 16 residues long. CDR3 loop: CASSLVSGRAQGEQYF. CDR3 nucleotides: TGTGCCAGCAGCTTAGTTAGCGGGAGGGCCCAGGGCGAGCAGTACTTC.

The chain has TRBV11-1 and TRBJ2-5, with TRBD1 identical over 8 bases. The assigned J gene may be wrong: the sequence end matches TRBJ2-7 better. The CDR3 length is 13 residues. The germline V gene encodes CDR1 SGHAT and CDR2 FQDESV (reference sequence). Written as DNA, the CDR3 is TGTGCCAGCAGCCGGACAGGGTCCTACGAGCAGTACTTC. Translating it yields CASSRTGSYEQYF.

J is TRBJ2-7 and V is TRBV30, with 10 bases matching TRBD2. V lost 2 bases, J lost 3 bases, and 7 bases stayed unmatched. The germline V gene has CDR1 GTSNPN and CDR2 SVGIG (reference sequence). The CDR3 has 15 amino acids. The DNA for the CDR3 is TGTGCCTGGAGTCCAGTAGCGGGAGGACTCTACGAGCAGTACTTC. Translated, it gives CAWSPVAGGLYEQYF.

The chain is built from TRBV10-2 and TRBJ2-7, with D possibly TRBD1 on 6 matching bases. This CDR3 spans 13 amino acids. CDR1 and CDR2 (germline): WSHSY, SAAADI. V was pared by 10 bases and J by 4 bases, with 17 bases between. CDR3 loop: CAISDRSPYEQYF. Written as DNA, the CDR3 is TGCGCCATCTCAGACAGGAGTCCTTACGAGCAGTACTTC.

This chain joins TRBV7-3 and TRBJ2-5; D remains unclear. The CDR3 spans 15 residues. Deletions cut 1 base from V and 7 bases from J, with 16 bases between. Germline values: CDR1 SGHTA, CDR2 FQGTGA. CDR3 amino acids: CASSLNSAAPRTQYF. Written as DNA, the CDR3 is TGTGCCAGCAGCTTAAATTCGGCCGCCCCTAGGACCCAGTACTTC.

The chain couples TRBV19 to TRBJ2-3; TRBD1 matches 8 bases. V lost 8 bases, J lost 6 bases, and 7 bases stayed unmatched. Germline assignment: CDR1 LNHDA and CDR2 SQIVND (reference sequence). This CDR3 is built from 13 residues. CDR3 residues: CASGPTGADTQYF. As DNA, the CDR3 is TGTGCCAGTGGGCCGACAGGGGCGGATACGCAGTATTTT. The whole variable domain, remainder taken from reference TRBV19 and TRBJ2-3, is DGGITQSPKYLFRKEGQNVTLSCEQNLNHDAMYWYRQDPGQGLRLIYYSQIVNDFQKGDIAEGYSVSREKKESFPLTVTSAQKNPTAFYLCASGPTGADTQYFGPGTRLTVL.

Only a few counts were recorded for this clone. V and J are TRBV9 and TRBJ1-1; D is unresolved. Germline V CDR1 and CDR2: SGDLS, YYNGEE. This CDR3 contains 16 residues. V gave up 3 bases and J gave up 0 bases, with 15 bases separating them. CDR3 nucleotide sequence: TGTGCCAGCAGCGAATTTGCGAGCAACATGAACACTGAAGCTTTCTTT. Encoded protein: CASSEFASNMNTEAFF.

This chain links TRBV5-6 with TRBJ1-1; 7 positions agree with TRBD1. The CDR3 has 16 amino acids. Losses at the gene ends were 3 bases for V and 4 bases for J; bases not matched to a gene: 12. CDR1 and CDR2 from the germline V gene are SGHDT and YYEEEE. CDR3: CASSYTGTASFTEAFF. The CDR3 nucleotides read TGTGCCAGCAGCTATACCGGGACAGCCTCTTTCACTGAAGCTTTCTTT.

The V gene is TRBV28, the J gene TRBJ1-5; D is unresolved. This CDR3 contains 14 residues. The germline gives CDR1 MDHEN, CDR2 SYDVKM. V lost 1 base and J 6 bases, leaving 10 bases between the germline ends. CDR3 protein: CASSLFQRSQPQHF. The CDR3 DNA follows: TGTGCCAGCAGTTTATTTCAGAGGAGTCAGCCCCAGCATTTT.

The chain links TRBV7-2 to TRBJ2-1, with 7 bases fitting TRBD1. Germline lookup yields CDR1 SGHTA and CDR2 FQGNSA. Trimming at V came to 5 bases and at J to 5 bases, leaving 6 bases not matched to a gene. The CDR3 extends over 14 amino acids. The DNA for the CDR3 is TGTGCCAGCAGCCTACGGGACAGAAACAATGAGCAGTTCTTC. Translated, it gives CASSLRDRNNEQFF. The full variable domain, rest sourced from reference TRBV7-2 and TRBJ2-1, is GAGVSQSPSNKVTEKGKDVELRCDPISGHTALYWYRQSLGQGLEFLIYFQGNSAPDKSGLPSDRFSAERTGGSVSTLTIQRTQQEDSAVYLCASSLRDRNNEQFFGPGTRLTVL.

This chain links TRBV6-6 with TRBJ2-5; TRBD2 matches at 10 bases. TRBJ2-7 matches the DNA end more closely, so the J call is doubtful. The CDR3 contains 14 residues. From germline, CDR1 is MNHNY and CDR2 SVGAGI (reference sequence). The CDR3 protein is CASTQASGSYEQYF. The CDR3 nucleotides are TGTGCCAGCACCCAAGCTAGCGGGAGCTACGAGCAGTACTTC.

The CDR3 nucleotides are TGCGCCAGCAGCCCACGGTTGAGAGAAAACACTGAAGCTTTCTTT. Protein sequence: CASSPRLRENTEAFF. The genes are TRBV4-1 and TRBJ1-1; D is unresolved. The V gene's germline CDR1 is MGHRA and CDR2 YSYEKL. V lost 4 bases to trimming and J lost 2 bases, with 14 bases between them. The CDR3 contains 15 residues.

V is TRBV27 and J is TRBJ2-4, with a tentative D call TRBD2 (7 bases). V lost 7 bases, J lost 0 bases, and 13 bases lay in between. Germline V lookup: CDR1 MNHEY, CDR2 SMNVEV (reference sequence). The CDR3 length is 15 residues. The CDR3 DNA is TGTGCCAGCAAGGGGGAGGGAGGAGCCAAAAACATTCAGTACTTC. This encodes CASKGEGGAKNIQYF.

The chain employs TRBV5-5 and TRBJ2-7; a weak D match, TRBD2 (6 bases). The CDR3 extends over 14 amino acids. Looked up from germline, CDR1 is SGHKS and CDR2 is YYEKEE (reference sequence). V shed 0 bases and J shed 6 bases, with 13 bases lying between them. The CDR3 is CASSLAGGGLEQYF. The CDR3 nucleotides read TGTGCCAGCAGCTTGGCCGGGGGAGGCCTCGAGCAGTACTTC.

The chain recombines TRBV7-2 with TRBJ2-3, with a weak D call TRBD1 (6 bases). Between the trimmed V and J ends, which lost 5 bases and 1 base, there was a span of 16 bases. There are 16 residues in the CDR3. Per the germline V gene, CDR1 is SGHTA and CDR2 is FQGNSA. The CDR3 DNA reads as TGTGCCAGCAGCCCCCGATGGGGGCTCCGCACAGATACGCAGTATTTT. Translating it yields CASSPRWGLRTDTQYF.

The chain has TRBV10-1 and TRBJ2-1; D is possibly TRBD2 (5 bases). This CDR3 comprises 15 residues. CDR1 is WNHNN and CDR2 is SYGVQD in the germline V gene (reference sequence). Trimming shortened V by 0 bases and J by 7 bases, and 13 bases separated the two germline ends. As DNA, the CDR3 is TGCGCCAGCAGTGAGTCGGAGGTAAGTTTAAATGAGCAGTTCTTC. This encodes CASSESEVSLNEQFF.